This T cell receptor beta chain was found in a study of blood T cells in healthy people across ages (dated by TCRdb to 2014 to 2015). With regard to the full study: In model experiments, template switching captured roughly one uniquely barcoded TCR beta cDNA molecule for every two T cells. To track age-related changes in TCR beta repertoire diversity, the study relied on deep sequencing normalized with unique cDNA molecular identifiers. The donors were divided into four age groups: young (average around 15 years), middle-aged (about 39), aged (about 62) and long-lived (roughly 88). To avoid experimental bias, donors of different ages were spread randomly across the sequencing lanes. The study analyzed two additional independent replicas of 1 million unique cDNA reads from the same blood draw for two donors, one aged 18 to 30 and one aged 80 or older. The research as a whole found: Because donor CMV infection status was unknown, age-related changes in expanded clonotypes were potentially confounded. As age increased, observed TCR beta diversity per million T cells dropped in a roughly linear way, and a significant reduction was already evident by age 40. Conclusive comparison of naive and antigen-experienced compartments was prevented by the profiling of bulk unsorted PBMCs. Compared with the aged group, the long-lived group had more naive CD4+ T cells, fewer expanded clones and increased TCR diversity, a pattern suggesting age selection. There was a strong correlation between observed TCR beta diversity and the percentage of naive T cells measured by flow cytometry. Estimates of total diversity based on one million sequenced T cells were regarded as lower bounds and as underestimates.

CDR1 and CDR2 (SGHRS, YFSETQ) derive from the germline V gene. The germline ends are 7 bases apart after V is trimmed by 4 bases and J by 2 bases. The CDR3 sequence holds 13 residues, the cysteine and phenylalanine included. Here the CDR3 DNA is all that survives: 39 bases in frame from base 1. Systemically healthy Caucasian individuals from Russia, approximately 39 in total and aged about 6 to 100 years, were included as donors. Each donor gave ten milliliters of peripheral blood, collected into EDTA-treated Vacutainer tubes. PBMCs were isolated by Ficoll-Paque density-gradient centrifugation, with at least 6 million obtained per sample. Trizol reagent was used to extract total RNA from PBMCs, with at least 5 micrograms per sample. For every donor, flow cytometry on a PBMC aliquot measured the percentage of naive CD45RAhigh/CD27high T cells. Points on this clonotype: The clone's antigen remains unknown. Base-call qualities are not available, and no considerably larger clone is one nucleotide away.

The library came from 5' RACE. Sequencer: Illumina HiSeq 2500. A second PCR of roughly 6 to 11 cycles was run with a J-beta primer mix and a sample-barcoded 5' primer. A unique molecular identifier was introduced onto each TCR beta cDNA molecule by a template-switch 5' adaptor carrying 12 random nucleotides. Each sample yielded at least 2.5 million CDR3-containing paired-end reads. First-strand cDNA synthesis was performed from all RNA using the Mint cDNA synthesis kit, with priming by a TRBC-specific oligonucleotide. Following uracil-DNA glycosylase treatment, a first 18-cycle PCR with universal primers M1SS and BC2_uni_R was performed on all cDNA. In the paper's pipeline: Normalization of each sample was performed by random selection of 1 million high-quality reads, each carrying a distinct molecular identifier. Instead of being binned into consensus sequences, reads that shared molecular identifiers were thrown out. MiTCR, with a Q25 quality threshold and the strictest error-elimination algorithm, was used for CDR3 identification, clonotype clustering and error correction. Lower-bound total TCR beta diversity was estimated with a nonparametric unseen species model using Euler transformation. The public reads were reprocessed in TCRdb via fastp at Q25 and MiXCR, keeping in-frame beta chains. Rows are combined by CDR3 protein, so each entry shows the most common genes and DNA. The V and J calls here are based on TCRdb, not the publication. For this sample the table gives more than 700,000 distinct CDR3 sequences, of which 53% were detected only once. The ten largest make up about two fifths of the sample.

Sequenced sample: blood. The V and J segments used are TRBV5-1 and TRBJ2-4; the D gene is perhaps TRBD1, on 5 matching bases. The receptor was isolated from a man older than 75 in good health. The DNA sequence is TGCGCCAGCAGCGCAGGGACCAAAAACATTCAGTACTTC. Translated, this gives CASSAGTKNIQYF. Joined to the reference TRBV5-1 and TRBJ2-4 proteins, this CDR3 gives the full variable domain: KAGVTQTPRYLIKTRGQQVTLSCSPISGHRSVSWYQQTPGQGLQFLFEYFSETQRNKGNFPGRFSGRQFSNSRSEMNVSTLELGDSALYLCASSAGTKNIQYFGAGTRLSVL.